A selection of T cell receptor beta chains follows, all from one sample in a study of blood T cell repertoires in COVID-19. Clones were sequenced by immunoSEQ multiplex PCR, and TCRdb holds only the in-frame ones, with some missing. The data show more than 85,000 clones, around 87% seen once. Sequencing was done on a sample of peripheral blood. These receptors all stem from a human donor in a cohort sampled during active COVID-19. Each CDR3 is given with its conserved first and last residue. Size is stated for part of the rows, as once, few or many counts, or as a class when the clone is expanded.

clone_size: once
v_call: TRBV9
j_call: TRBJ1-2
cdr3_aa: CASKGQADYGYTF

clone_size: NA
v_call: TRBV9
j_call: TRBJ2-3
cdr3_aa: CASSPPGGLAGGADTQYF

clone_size: NA
v_call: TRBV7-3
j_call: TRBJ1-2
cdr3_aa: CASSWGANYGYTF

clone_size: NA
v_call: TRBV7-2
j_call: TRBJ2-7
cdr3_aa: CASSAARGRYEQYF

clone_size: NA
v_call: TRBV2
j_call: TRBJ2-1
cdr3_aa: CASSDSGTVTSEQFF

clone_size: NA
v_call: TRBV5-1
j_call: TRBJ2-1
cdr3_aa: CASSLRTGGNEQFF

clone_size: NA
v_call: TRBV6-5
j_call: TRBJ1-4
cdr3_aa: CASSSFLNEKLFF

clone_size: NA
v_call: TRBV6-1
j_call: TRBJ1-5
cdr3_aa: CASSERRQGGGYSNQPQHF

clone_size: NA
v_call: TRBV6-4
j_call: TRBJ1-2
cdr3_aa: CASSDSNTAPYGYTF

clone_size: NA
v_call: TRBV12-3/TRBV12-4
j_call: TRBJ2-7
cdr3_aa: CASRTGSYEQYF

clone_size: NA
v_call: TRBV29-1
j_call: TRBJ2-5
cdr3_aa: CSVVQEPETQYF

clone_size: few
v_call: TRBV27
j_call: TRBJ1-6
cdr3_aa: CASAITGISPLHF

clone_size: NA
v_call: TRBV2
j_call: TRBJ1-5
cdr3_aa: CASSAGQAEQPQHF

clone_size: NA
v_call: TRBV5-4
j_call: TRBJ2-3
cdr3_aa: CASSYGQAGDTQYF

clone_size: NA
v_call: TRBV3-1/TRBV3-2
j_call: TRBJ2-1
cdr3_aa: CASSQSGTSGGDWYNEQFF

clone_size: NA
v_call: TRBV4-2
j_call: TRBJ2-3
cdr3_aa: CASSQDPKAGSTDTQYF

clone_size: NA
v_call: TRBV5-1
j_call: TRBJ1-6
cdr3_aa: CASSQKTGGNSPLHF

clone_size: NA
v_call: TRBV18
j_call: TRBJ1-2
cdr3_aa: CASSPAGVGGYTF

clone_size: few
v_call: TRBV7-9
j_call: TRBJ1-1
cdr3_aa: CASSFYMDTEAFF

clone_size: NA
v_call: TRBV28
j_call: TRBJ1-4
cdr3_aa: CASSLVRGWEKLFF

clone_size: NA
v_call: TRBV7-6
j_call: TRBJ2-1
cdr3_aa: CASSLGTSGGRAYNEQFF